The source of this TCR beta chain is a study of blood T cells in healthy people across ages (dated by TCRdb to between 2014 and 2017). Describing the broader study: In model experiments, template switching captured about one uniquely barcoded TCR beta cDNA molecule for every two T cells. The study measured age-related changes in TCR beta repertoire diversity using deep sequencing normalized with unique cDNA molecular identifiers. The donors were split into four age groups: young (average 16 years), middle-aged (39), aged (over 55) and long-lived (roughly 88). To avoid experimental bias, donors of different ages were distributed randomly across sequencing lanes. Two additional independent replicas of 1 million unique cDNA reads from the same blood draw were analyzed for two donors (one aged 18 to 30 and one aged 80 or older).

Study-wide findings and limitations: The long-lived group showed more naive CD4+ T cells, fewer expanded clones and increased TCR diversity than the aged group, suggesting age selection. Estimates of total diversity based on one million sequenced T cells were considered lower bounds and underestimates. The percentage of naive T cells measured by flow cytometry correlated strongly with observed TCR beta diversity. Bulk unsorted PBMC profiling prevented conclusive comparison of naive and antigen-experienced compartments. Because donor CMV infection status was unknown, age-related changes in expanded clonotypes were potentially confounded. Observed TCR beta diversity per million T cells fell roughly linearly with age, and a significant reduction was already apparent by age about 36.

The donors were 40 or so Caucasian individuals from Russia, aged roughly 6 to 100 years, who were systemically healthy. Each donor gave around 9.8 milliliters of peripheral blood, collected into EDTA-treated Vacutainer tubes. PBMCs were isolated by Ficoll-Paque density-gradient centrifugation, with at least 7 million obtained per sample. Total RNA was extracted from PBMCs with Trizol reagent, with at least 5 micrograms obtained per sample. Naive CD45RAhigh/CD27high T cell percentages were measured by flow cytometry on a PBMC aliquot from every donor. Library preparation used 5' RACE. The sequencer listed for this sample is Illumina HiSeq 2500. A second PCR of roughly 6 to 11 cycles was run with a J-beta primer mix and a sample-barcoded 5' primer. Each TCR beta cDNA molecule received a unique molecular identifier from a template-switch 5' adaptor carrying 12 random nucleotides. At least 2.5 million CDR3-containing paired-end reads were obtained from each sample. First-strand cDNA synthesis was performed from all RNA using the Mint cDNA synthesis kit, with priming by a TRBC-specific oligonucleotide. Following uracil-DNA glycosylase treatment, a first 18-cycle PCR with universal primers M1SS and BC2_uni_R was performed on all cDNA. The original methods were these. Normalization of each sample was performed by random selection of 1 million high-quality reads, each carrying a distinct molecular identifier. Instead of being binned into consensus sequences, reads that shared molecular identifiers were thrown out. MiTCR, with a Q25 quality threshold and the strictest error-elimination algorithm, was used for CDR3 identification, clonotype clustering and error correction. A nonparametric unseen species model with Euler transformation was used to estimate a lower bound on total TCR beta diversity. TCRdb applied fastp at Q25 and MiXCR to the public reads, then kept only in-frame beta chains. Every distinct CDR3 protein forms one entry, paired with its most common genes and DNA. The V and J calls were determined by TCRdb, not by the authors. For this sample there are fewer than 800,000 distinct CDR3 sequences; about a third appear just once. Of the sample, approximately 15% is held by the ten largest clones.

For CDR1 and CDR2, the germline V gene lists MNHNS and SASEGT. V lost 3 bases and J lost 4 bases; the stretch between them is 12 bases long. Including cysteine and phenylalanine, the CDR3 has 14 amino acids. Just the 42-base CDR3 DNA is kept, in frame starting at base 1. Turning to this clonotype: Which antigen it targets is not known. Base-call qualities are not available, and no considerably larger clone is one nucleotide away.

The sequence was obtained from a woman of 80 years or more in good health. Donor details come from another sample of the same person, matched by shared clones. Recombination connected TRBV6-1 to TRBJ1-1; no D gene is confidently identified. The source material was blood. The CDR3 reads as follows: CASSEGVWGTEAFF. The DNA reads TGTGCCAGCAGTGAGGGAGTATGGGGCACTGAAGCTTTCTTT.